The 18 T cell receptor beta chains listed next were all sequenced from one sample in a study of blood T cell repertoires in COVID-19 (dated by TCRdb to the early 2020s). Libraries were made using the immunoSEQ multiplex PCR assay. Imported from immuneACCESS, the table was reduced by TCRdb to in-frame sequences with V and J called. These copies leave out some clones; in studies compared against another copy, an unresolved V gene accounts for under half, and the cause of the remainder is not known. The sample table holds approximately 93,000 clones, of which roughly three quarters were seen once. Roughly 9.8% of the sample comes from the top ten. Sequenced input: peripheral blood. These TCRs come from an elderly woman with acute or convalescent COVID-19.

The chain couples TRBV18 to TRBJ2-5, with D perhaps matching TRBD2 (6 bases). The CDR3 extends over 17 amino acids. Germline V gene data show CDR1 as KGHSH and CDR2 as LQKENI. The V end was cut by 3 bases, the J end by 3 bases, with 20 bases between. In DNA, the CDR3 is TGTGCCAGCTCACCGTTCATGGACGCCGGGGGAGAAGAGACCCAGTACTTC. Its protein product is CASSPFMDAGGEETQYF.

The chain's CDR3 is CASSPSTGQGPSTNEKLFF. Here the CDR3 DNA reads TGTGCCAGCAGCCCGAGTACGGGACAGGGTCCATCAACTAATGAAAAACTGTTTTTT. The J gene is TRBJ1-4, the V gene TRBV7-9, with TRBD1 matching 9 bases. The V gene's germline CDR1 is SEHNR and CDR2 FQNEAQ (reference sequence). V shed 5 bases, J shed 0 bases, and the junction held 13 bases outside the gene matches. The CDR3 length is 19 residues.

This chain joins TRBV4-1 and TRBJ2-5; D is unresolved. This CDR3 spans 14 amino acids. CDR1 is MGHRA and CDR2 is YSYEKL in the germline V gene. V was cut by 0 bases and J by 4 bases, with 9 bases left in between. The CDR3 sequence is CASSQDKNGETQYF. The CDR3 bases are TGCGCCAGCAGCCAAGATAAGAACGGAGAGACCCAGTACTTC.

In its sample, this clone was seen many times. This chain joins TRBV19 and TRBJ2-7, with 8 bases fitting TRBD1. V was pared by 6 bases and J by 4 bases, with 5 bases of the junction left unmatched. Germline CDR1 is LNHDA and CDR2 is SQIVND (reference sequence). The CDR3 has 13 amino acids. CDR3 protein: CASSVGTGYEQYF. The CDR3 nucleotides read TGTGCCAGTAGCGTGGGGACAGGATACGAGCAGTACTTC. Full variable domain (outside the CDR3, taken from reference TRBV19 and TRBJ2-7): DGGITQSPKYLFRKEGQNVTLSCEQNLNHDAMYWYRQDPGQGLRLIYYSQIVNDFQKGDIAEGYSVSREKKESFPLTVTSAQKNPTAFYLCASSVGTGYEQYFGPGTRLTVT.

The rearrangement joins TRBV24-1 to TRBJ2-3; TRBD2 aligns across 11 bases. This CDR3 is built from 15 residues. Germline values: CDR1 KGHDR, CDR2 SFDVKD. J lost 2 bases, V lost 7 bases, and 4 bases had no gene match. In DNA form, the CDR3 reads TGTGCCACCAGAGGGACTAGCGGATCCACAGATACGCAGTATTTT. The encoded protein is CATRGTSGSTDTQYF.

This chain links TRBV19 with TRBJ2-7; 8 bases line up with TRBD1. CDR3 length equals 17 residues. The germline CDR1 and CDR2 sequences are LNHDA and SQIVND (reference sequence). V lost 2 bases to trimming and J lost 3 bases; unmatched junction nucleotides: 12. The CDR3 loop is CASSIQASRGLFYEQYF. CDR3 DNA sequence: TGTGCCAGTAGTATACAAGCTAGCAGGGGGCTCTTCTACGAGCAGTACTTC. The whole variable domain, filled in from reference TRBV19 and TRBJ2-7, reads DGGITQSPKYLFRKEGQNVTLSCEQNLNHDAMYWYRQDPGQGLRLIYYSQIVNDFQKGDIAEGYSVSREKKESFPLTVTSAQKNPTAFYLCASSIQASRGLFYEQYFGPGTRLTVT.

CDR3 bases: TGTGCCAGCAGCTCAGAACAGGGGTGGGGTACGCAGTATTTT. This sequence encodes CASSSEQGWGTQYF. The chain recombines TRBV7-3 with TRBJ2-3; 7 bases map to TRBD1. With V trimmed by 4 bases and J by 8 bases, 9 bases remained unmatched. The germline V gene encodes CDR1 SGHTA and CDR2 FQGTGA. There are 14 residues in the CDR3.

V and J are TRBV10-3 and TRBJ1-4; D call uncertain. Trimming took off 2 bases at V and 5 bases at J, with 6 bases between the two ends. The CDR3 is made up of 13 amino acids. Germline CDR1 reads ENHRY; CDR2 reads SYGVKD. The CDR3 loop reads CAISEVLNEKLFF. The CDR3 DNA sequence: TGTGCCATCAGTGAGGTTTTAAATGAAAAACTGTTTTTT.

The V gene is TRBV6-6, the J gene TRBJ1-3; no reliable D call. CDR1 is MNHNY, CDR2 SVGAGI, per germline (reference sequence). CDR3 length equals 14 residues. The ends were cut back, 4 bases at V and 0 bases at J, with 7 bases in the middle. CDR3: CASSLAASGNTIYF. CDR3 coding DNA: TGTGCCAGCAGTTTGGCTGCCTCTGGAAACACCATATATTTT.

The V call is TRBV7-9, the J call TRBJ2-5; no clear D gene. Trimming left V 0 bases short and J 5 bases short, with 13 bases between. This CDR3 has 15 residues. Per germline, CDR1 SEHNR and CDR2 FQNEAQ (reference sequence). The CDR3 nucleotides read TGTGCCAGCAGCTTAGCGCTGAGCGCCCGTGAGACCCAGTACTTC. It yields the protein CASSLALSARETQYF.

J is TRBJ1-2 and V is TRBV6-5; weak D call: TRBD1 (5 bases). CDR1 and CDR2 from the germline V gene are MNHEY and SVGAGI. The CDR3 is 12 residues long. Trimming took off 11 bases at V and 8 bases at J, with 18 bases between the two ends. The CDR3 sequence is CALAPGRGGYTF. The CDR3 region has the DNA TGTGCCCTGGCACCAGGGCGGGGAGGCTACACCTTC.

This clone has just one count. The CDR3 loop is CASSPQDGDSAFF. The CDR3 DNA is TGTGCCAGCTCACCACAGGACGGGGACTCCGCTTTCTTT. The chain carries TRBV18 and TRBJ1-1; D is possibly TRBD1 (5 bases). Germline CDR1 KGHSH, CDR2 LQKENI. The V end was cut by 1 base, the J end by 11 bases, with 14 bases between. The CDR3 covers 13 residues.

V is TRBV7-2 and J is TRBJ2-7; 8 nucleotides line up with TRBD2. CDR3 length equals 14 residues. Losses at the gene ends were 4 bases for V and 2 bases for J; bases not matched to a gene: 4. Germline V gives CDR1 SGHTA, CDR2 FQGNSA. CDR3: CASSSSGGPYEQYF. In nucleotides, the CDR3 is TGTGCCAGCAGCTCCAGCGGGGGCCCCTACGAGCAGTACTTC.

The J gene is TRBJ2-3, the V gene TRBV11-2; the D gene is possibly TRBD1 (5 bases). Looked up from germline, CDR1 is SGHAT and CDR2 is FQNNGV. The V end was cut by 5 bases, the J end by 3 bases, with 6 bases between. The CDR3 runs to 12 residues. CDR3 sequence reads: CASSRTTDTQYF. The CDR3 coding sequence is TGTGCCAGCAGCCGGACAACAGATACGCAGTATTTT.

Here the CDR3 reads CASSDGGQKAPYQPQHF. The CDR3 nucleotides are TGTGCCAGCAGTGATGGGGGACAAAAGGCCCCTTATCAGCCCCAGCATTTT. The chain couples TRBV6-1 to TRBJ1-5; possibly TRBD1 for D (6 bases). There are 17 residues in the CDR3. The germline V gene has CDR1 MNHNS and CDR2 SASEGT. V was trimmed by 3 bases and J by 5 bases, leaving 20 bases between them.

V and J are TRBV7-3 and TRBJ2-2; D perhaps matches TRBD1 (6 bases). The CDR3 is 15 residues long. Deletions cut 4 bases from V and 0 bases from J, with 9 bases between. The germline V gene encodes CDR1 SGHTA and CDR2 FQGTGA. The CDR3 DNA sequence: TGTGCCAGCAGCTCAGGGGACCCGAACACCGGGGAGCTGTTTTTT. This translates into CASSSGDPNTGELFF.

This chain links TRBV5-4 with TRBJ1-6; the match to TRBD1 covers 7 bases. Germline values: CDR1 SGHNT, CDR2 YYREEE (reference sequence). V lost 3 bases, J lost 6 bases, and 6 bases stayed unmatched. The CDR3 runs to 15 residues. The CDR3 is CASSSRQGSNSPLHF. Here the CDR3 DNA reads TGTGCCAGCAGCTCGAGACAGGGTTCTAATTCACCCCTCCACTTT.

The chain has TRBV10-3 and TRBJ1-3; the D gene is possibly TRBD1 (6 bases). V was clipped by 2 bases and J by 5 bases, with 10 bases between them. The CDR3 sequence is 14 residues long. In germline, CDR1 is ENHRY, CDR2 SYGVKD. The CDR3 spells CAISEERGRNTIYF. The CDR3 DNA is TGTGCCATCAGTGAGGAAAGGGGGAGAAACACCATATATTTT.